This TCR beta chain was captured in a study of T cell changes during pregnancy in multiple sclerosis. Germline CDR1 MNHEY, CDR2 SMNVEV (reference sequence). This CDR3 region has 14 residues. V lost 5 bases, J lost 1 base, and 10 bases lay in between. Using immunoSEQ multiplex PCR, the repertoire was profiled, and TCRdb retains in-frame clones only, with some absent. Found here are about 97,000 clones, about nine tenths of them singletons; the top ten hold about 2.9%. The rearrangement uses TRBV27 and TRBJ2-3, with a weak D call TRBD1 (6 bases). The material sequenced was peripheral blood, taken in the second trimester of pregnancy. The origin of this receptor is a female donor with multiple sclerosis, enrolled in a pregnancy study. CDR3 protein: CASSPRTGTDTQYF. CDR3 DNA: TGTGCCAGCAGTCCACGGACAGGCACAGATACGCAGTATTTT.